This TCR beta chain was captured in a study of blood T cell repertoires in COVID-19. Background on the study: Acute and convalescent COVID-19 specimens originated in the United States, Italy and Spain. T cells, B-cell-depleted T cells, or PBMCs supplied cDNA or gDNA.

In the study's own analysis: For nucleated cells, counts were estimated from reference gene primer amplification. Method: immunoSEQ multiplex PCR; TCRdb's copy keeps in-frame clones and lacks some. V and J calls and clone size are as listed in that table; D and trimming were resolved from the DNA. Of over 130,000 clones listed, roughly 85% are singletons. The germline CDR1 and CDR2 sequences are SGHDT and YYEEEE. V lost 4 bases, J lost 6 bases, and 18 bases lay in between. CDR3 length: 15 amino acids. The chain recombines TRBV5-6 with TRBJ2-3, with D possibly matching TRBD1 (7 bases). Sequenced input: peripheral blood. This TCR was recovered from a man in his sixties or seventies with acute or convalescent COVID-19. The CDR3 spells CASSPGGQGGDTQYF. DNA for the CDR3: TGTGCCAGCAGCCCAGGGGGGCAGGGAGGTGATACGCAGTATTTT.